A single sample is the source of the 14 T cell receptor beta chains below, sequenced in a study of shared clonotypes between healthy human individuals (TCRdb year 2020). CD8 naive samples consisted of CD45RO-negative cells that were positively selected for CCR7, yielding a CD45RA+CCR7+ population without TemRA cells. Library generation was performed with the immunoSEQ multiplex PCR assay. What TCRdb holds here is the immuneACCESS table cut down to in-frame rearrangements. Part of the clones is not present; checked against another copy, under half of the missing clones reflect an unresolved V gene, and the others are unexplained. The sample table contains over 2 million clones; only one count was recorded for roughly 95% of them. 1% to 1.3% of the sample lies in the top ten. Sequencing input: naive CD8+ T cells sorted from blood. In the paper's terms, the cell subset or site label means: CD45RA+CCR7+. The receptor set was obtained from a man younger than 35 in good health.

The chain links TRBV7-2 to TRBJ1-2, with D tentatively TRBD1 (6 bases). Germline lookup yields CDR1 SGHTA and CDR2 FQGNSA. The CDR3 is 13 residues long. V was clipped by 8 bases and J by 2 bases, with 12 bases between them. The CDR3 loop reads CASGSQGNYGYTF. CDR3 coding DNA: TGTGCCAGCGGATCGCAGGGGAACTATGGCTACACCTTC.

This rearrangement joins TRBV12-5 to TRBJ1-5; the D gene is possibly TRBD1 (5 bases). The CDR3 runs 12 residues. Germline CDR1 reads LGHNT; CDR2 reads FRNRAP. V lost 4 bases and J 5 bases, leaving 6 bases between the germline ends. The CDR3 bases are TGTGCTAGTGGTTGGGGGGATCAGCCCCAGCATTTT. Its protein is CASGWGDQPQHF.

The chain employs TRBV19 and TRBJ2-5; tentative D call: TRBD1 (5 bases). The CDR3 totals 14 residues. The germline V gene encodes CDR1 LNHDA and CDR2 SQIVND (reference sequence). V was clipped by 5 bases and J by 1 base, with 11 bases between them. CDR3 loop: CASSPIGAQETQYF. The CDR3 DNA follows: TGTGCCAGTAGTCCCATAGGGGCCCAAGAGACCCAGTACTTC.

The gene calls are TRBV4-1 and TRBJ2-3, with 7 bases identical to TRBD2. This CDR3 has 15 residues. V lost 1 base, J lost 2 bases, and 3 bases stayed unmatched. The V gene's germline CDR1 is MGHRA and CDR2 YSYEKL. CDR3 sequence (DNA): TGCGCCAGCAGCCAAGGGGGAGGGAACACAGATACGCAGTATTTT. Translating gives CASSQGGGNTDTQYF.

The chain combines TRBV14 with TRBJ2-7; 7 bases align to TRBD2. The ends lost 5 bases at V and 2 bases at J; junction bases unmatched: 6. Germline CDR1 reads SGHDN; CDR2 reads FVKESK. The CDR3 loop spans 14 amino acids. CDR3 loop: CASSFGTKTYEQYF. CDR3 nucleotides: TGTGCCAGCAGCTTCGGGACTAAGACCTACGAGCAGTACTTC. Drawing the rest from reference TRBV14 and TRBJ2-7, the complete variable domain is EAGVTQFPSHSVIEKGQTVTLRCDPISGHDNLYWYRRVMGKEIKFLLHFVKESKQDESGMPNNRFLAERTGGTYSTLKVQPAELEDSGVYFCASSFGTKTYEQYFGPGTRLTVT.

The chain combines TRBV19 with TRBJ2-5; D assignment may be TRBD1 or TRBD2 (5 bases each). The CDR3 contains 15 residues. V dropped 3 bases and J dropped 1 base, with 12 bases sitting between them. Germline CDR1 is LNHDA and CDR2 is SQIVND (reference sequence). Here the CDR3 DNA reads TGTGCCAGTAGTATTGTGGGGGATACCCAAGAGACCCAGTACTTC. Translated, it gives CASSIVGDTQETQYF.

V is TRBV10-1 and J is TRBJ2-2, with TRBD1 identical over 8 bases. Looked up from germline, CDR1 is WNHNN and CDR2 is SYGVQD (reference sequence). CDR3 length: 16 amino acids. V was pared by 3 bases and J by 5 bases, with 8 bases of the junction left unmatched. The CDR3 DNA sequence: TGCGCCAGCAGTGATACCGGGACAGGTCTTACCGGGGAGCTGTTTTTT. Translating it yields CASSDTGTGLTGELFF.

For this clone: The sample holds other DNA sequences that translate to the same CDR3. The CDR3 loop is CASSPQGEKLFF. The CDR3 DNA reads as TGCGCCAGCAGCCCACAAGGTGAAAAACTGTTTTTT. This chain joins TRBV4-1 and TRBJ1-4; D unresolved. V was shortened by 4 bases and J by 7 bases, with 7 bases between the two germline ends. This CDR3 region has 12 residues. Germline-derived CDR1 and CDR2 are MGHRA and YSYEKL.

The J gene is TRBJ2-7, the V gene TRBV7-9, with a possible D match to TRBD2 (6 bases). Germline V lookup: CDR1 SEHNR, CDR2 FQNEAQ (reference sequence). The CDR3 totals 14 residues. The V end lost 6 bases, the J end lost 5 bases, and 17 bases lay between the germline ends. CDR3 sequence: CASSHTGTPNEQYF. Here the CDR3 DNA reads TGTGCCAGCAGTCACACCGGGACTCCCAACGAGCAGTACTTC.

The chain couples TRBV14 to TRBJ1-2, with D perhaps TRBD1 (6 bases). CDR3 length: 16 residues. Germline loops: CDR1 SGHDN, CDR2 FVKESK. V was trimmed by 3 bases and J by 3 bases, leaving 17 bases between them. DNA of the CDR3: TGTGCCAGCAGCCAGGGTACAGGGCTCGGCTACTATGGCTACACCTTC. Its translation: CASSQGTGLGYYGYTF.

This CDR3 is CASSQEVRGSGYTF. The CDR3 DNA follows: TGTGCCAGCAGCCAAGAGGTCCGGGGGTCTGGCTACACCTTC. The chain combines TRBV14 with TRBJ1-2; TRBD1 might be the D (5 bases). V was clipped by 0 bases and J by 7 bases, with 12 bases between them. Germline values: CDR1 SGHDN, CDR2 FVKESK. The CDR3 consists of 14 residues.

The chain employs TRBV28 and TRBJ2-5; no firm D call. This CDR3 contains 15 residues. V gave up 2 bases and J gave up 1 base, with 11 bases separating them. CDR1 is MDHEN and CDR2 is SYDVKM in the germline V gene. CDR3 nucleotides: TGTGCCAGCAGTTTAGAACAGCAACTCCAAGAGACCCAGTACTTC. Its protein product is CASSLEQQLQETQYF.

This chain links TRBV29-1 with TRBJ2-5; D is ambiguous. The CDR3 covers 15 residues. Germline CDR1 and CDR2: SQVTM and ANQGSEA. CDR3 sequence reads: CIALDKGTYQETQYF. The CDR3 nucleotides are TGCATCGCGCTCGATAAGGGAACATATCAAGAGACCCAGTACTTC.

This clone has just one count. The J gene is TRBJ1-1, the V gene TRBV28; D gene unclear. CDR3 length equals 15 residues. V shed 5 bases and J shed 6 bases, with 19 bases lying between them. CDR1 and CDR2 from the germline V gene are MDHEN and SYDVKM. CDR3 DNA sequence: TGTGCCAGCAGTCCAGGACTGCTTTTCATACCTGAAGCTTTCTTT. Translating it yields CASSPGLLFIPEAFF.